The T cell receptor beta chain under discussion was sequenced for a study of human T cells and chemical hapten exposure. Looking at the study overall: Skin of the upper inner arm, around 2 cm by around 2 cm, received 2% DPC for sensitization.

Trimming removed 4 bases from V and 3 bases from J; junction bases left unmatched: 3. The CDR3 loop spans 13 amino acids. The V gene's germline CDR1 is SQVTM and CDR2 ANQGSEA. In the original analysis: Between about 23,224 and 700,000 TCRs appeared in each sample, and the median stood at 95,638. TCRdb ran MiXCR on the RACE reads and lists one entry per CDR3 protein. The V and J calls were not made by the authors but by TCRdb's processing. The top ten hold over 2% of the sample, which has 200,000 to 300,000 distinct CDR3 sequences, 7.5% to 10% seen once. Time point: pre-sensitization, week 0. Treatment indicated: therapeutic diphenylcyclopropenone sensitization with weekly scalp DPC.

This clonotype was sampled from a woman between 40 and 50 years old with alopecia areata. Some clones in this sample may be carry-over from other donors' samples. The chain employs TRBV29-1 and TRBJ2-7; 10 nucleotides align to TRBD1. The sequenced sample was whole blood, obtained in connection with sensitization to the hapten diphenylcyclopropenone (DPC). CDR3 nucleotides: TGCAGCGTTGGGGACAGGGGCCTCTACGAGCAGTACTTC. This gives the protein CSVGDRGLYEQYF.